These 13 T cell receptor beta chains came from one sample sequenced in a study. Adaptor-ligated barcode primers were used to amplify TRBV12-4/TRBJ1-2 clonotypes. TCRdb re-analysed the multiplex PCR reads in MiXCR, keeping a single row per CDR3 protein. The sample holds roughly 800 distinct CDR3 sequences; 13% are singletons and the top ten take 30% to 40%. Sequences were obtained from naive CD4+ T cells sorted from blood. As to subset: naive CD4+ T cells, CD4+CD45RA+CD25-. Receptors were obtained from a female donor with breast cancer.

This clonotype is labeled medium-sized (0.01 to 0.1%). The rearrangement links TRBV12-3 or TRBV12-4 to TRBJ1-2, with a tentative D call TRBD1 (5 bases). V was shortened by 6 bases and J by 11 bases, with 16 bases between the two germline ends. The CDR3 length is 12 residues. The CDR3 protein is CASSDSPGPYTF. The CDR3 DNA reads TGTGCCAGCAGCGACAGCCCCGGGCCGTACACCTTC.

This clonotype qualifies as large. The CDR3 coding sequence is TGTGCCAGCAGTCGACAGGGAGGCTATGGCTACACCTTC. Translation: CASSRQGGYGYTF. The V gene is TRBV12-3 or TRBV12-4, the J gene TRBJ1-2; 7 bases are a match to TRBD1. After removal of 5 bases from V and 4 bases from J, the junction contained 4 bases not matched to a gene. The CDR3 has 13 residues.

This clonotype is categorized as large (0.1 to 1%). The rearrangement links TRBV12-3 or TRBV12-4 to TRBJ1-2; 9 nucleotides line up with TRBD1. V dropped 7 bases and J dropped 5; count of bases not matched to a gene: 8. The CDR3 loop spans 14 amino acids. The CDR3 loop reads CASTRTGESYGYTF. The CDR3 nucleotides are TGTGCCAGCACCAGGACAGGGGAGAGTTATGGCTACACCTTC.

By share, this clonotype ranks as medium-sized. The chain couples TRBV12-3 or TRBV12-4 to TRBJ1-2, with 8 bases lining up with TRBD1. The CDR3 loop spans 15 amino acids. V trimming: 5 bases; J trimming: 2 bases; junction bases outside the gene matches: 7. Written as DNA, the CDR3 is TGTGCCAGCAGTCCCCGACAGGGGACCAACTATGGCTACACCTTC. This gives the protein CASSPRQGTNYGYTF.

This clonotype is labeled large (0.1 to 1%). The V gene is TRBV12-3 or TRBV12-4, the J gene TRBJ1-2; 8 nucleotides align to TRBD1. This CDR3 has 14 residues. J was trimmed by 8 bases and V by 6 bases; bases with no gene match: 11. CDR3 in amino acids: CASSSDRGKRGYTF. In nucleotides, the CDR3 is TGTGCCAGCAGCTCCGACAGGGGAAAACGCGGCTACACCTTC.

The CDR3 nucleotides read TGTGCCAGCAGTTTGGGAGGGCATGGCTACACCTTC. Translating it yields CASSLGGHGYTF. V is TRBV12-3 or TRBV12-4 and J is TRBJ1-2; D unresolved. The length of the CDR3 is 12 residues. Trimming took 3 bases from V and 6 from J, leaving 8 bases between them.

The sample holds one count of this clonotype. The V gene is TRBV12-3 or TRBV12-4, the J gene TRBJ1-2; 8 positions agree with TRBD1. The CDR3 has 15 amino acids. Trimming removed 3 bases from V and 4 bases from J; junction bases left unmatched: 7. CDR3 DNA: TGTGCCAGCAGTTTTGGGACAGGAGGCGGCTATGGCTACACCTTC. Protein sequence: CASSFGTGGGYGYTF.

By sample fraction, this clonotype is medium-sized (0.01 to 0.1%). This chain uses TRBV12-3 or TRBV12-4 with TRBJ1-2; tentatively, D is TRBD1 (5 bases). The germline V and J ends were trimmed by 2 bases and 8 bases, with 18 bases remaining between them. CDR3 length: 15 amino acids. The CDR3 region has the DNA TGTGCCAGCAGTTTAATCACAAGGGGCAAAGGCGGCTACACCTTC. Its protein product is CASSLITRGKGGYTF.

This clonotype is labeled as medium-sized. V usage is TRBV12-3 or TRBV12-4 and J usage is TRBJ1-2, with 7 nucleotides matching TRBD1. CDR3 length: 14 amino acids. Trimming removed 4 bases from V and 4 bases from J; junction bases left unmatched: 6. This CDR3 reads CASSSPGTAYGYTF. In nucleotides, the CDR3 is TGTGCCAGCAGTTCTCCCGGGACAGCCTATGGCTACACCTTC.

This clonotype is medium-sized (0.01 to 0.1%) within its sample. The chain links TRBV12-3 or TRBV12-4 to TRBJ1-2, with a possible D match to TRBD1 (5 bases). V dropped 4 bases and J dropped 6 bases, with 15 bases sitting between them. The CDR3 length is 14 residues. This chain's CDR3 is CASSSWDRFNGYTF. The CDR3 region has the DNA TGTGCCAGCAGTTCATGGGACCGATTTAATGGCTACACCTTC.

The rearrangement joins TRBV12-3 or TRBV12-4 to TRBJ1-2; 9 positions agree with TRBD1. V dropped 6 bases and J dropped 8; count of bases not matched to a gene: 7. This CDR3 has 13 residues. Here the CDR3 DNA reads TGTGCCAGCAGCTGGGACAGGGCGCGCGGCTACACCTTC. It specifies CASSWDRARGYTF.

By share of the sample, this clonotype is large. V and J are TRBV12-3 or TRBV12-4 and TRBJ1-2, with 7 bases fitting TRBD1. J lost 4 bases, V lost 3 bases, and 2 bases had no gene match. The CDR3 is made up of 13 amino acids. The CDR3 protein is CASSLNRGYGYTF. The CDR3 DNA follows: TGTGCCAGCAGTTTGAACAGGGGCTATGGCTACACCTTC.

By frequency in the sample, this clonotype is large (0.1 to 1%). The CDR3 DNA is TGTGCCAGCAGTTTAGGACAGGGAGGAGGCTACACCTTC. This translates into CASSLGQGGGYTF. The J gene is TRBJ1-2, the V gene TRBV12-3 or TRBV12-4; 7 positions agree with TRBD1. There are 13 residues in the CDR3. J was trimmed by 8 bases and V by 1 base; bases with no gene match: 4.